Given below is one TCR beta chain in context. A few counts support this clonotype. The antigen it binds to is not known. Nothing much larger sits one base from this clone, and base qualities are not available. This record comes from a study of T cells in Graves' hyperthyroidism and ophthalmopathy (dated by TCRdb to the late 2010s). Study-level background: Peripheral blood was collected at initial diagnosis, before any treatment. To identify distinguishing TCR V-J signatures, a discovery cohort of about 100 patients was used, comprising 43 with Graves' ophthalmopathy and some 57 with stable Graves' hyperthyroidism. Whether ophthalmopathy could be predicted prospectively was tested in an independent validation cohort made up of about 18 hyperthyroidism patients plus 17 patients who later progressed to ophthalmopathy. The 75 to 100 discovery patients were randomly divided into training and test sets at a 7:3 ratio. In about six Graves' hyperthyroidism patients, the study also compared T-cell repertoires from thyroid tissue with T-cell repertoires from blood. Once sampling was done, hyperthyroidism patients were given methimazole at a starting dose of 30 mg daily, whereas ophthalmopathy patients were given high-dose intravenous methylprednisolone. TCR Vbeta CDR3 sequencing of fewer than 150 peripheral blood samples (under 45 ophthalmopathy, approximately 80 hyperthyroidism and roughly 17 progressor patients) is reported in the paper.

Hyperthyroidism patients were newly diagnosed, had a disease duration of under 2 months, and were aged 18 to 65 years. The study excluded patients with uncontrolled infections, other autoimmune diseases, pregnancy or lactation. Diagnoses were established on the basis of clinical symptoms, serum thyroxine and TRAb, thyroid ultrasound, and orbital computed tomography. Blood from progressor patients was drawn when they were first diagnosed with hyperthyroidism, before any ophthalmopathy symptoms appeared. PBMCs were separated from roughly 10 ml of fresh peripheral blood using Ficoll-Paque density gradient centrifugation. Progressor patients were first diagnosed with Graves' hyperthyroidism and then developed ophthalmopathy during follow-up. Total RNA was extracted with Trizol reagent, and quality was checked on an Agilent 2100 Bioanalyzer. Trimming removed 0 bases from V and 9 bases from J, leaving 10 bases between the germline ends. From the cysteine through the phenylalanine, the CDR3 covers 13 amino acids. Only the CDR3 region is kept as DNA, spanning 39 bases read in frame from base 1. The germline V gene sets CDR1 to SGHRS and CDR2 to YFSETQ.

General findings and caveats noted by the study authors: In validation, progression to ophthalmopathy was predicted by the model with roughly 71% sensitivity and under 85% specificity, a median of roughly 6.4 months before onset. Most expanded thyroid clonotypes (frequency above 0.001) were also detected in blood, suggesting blood repertoires may reflect thyroid immune responses. A 13 V-J signature model separated ophthalmopathy from stable hyperthyroidism, with over 85% sensitivity and 81% to 82% specificity in cross-validation and 80%/75% in testing. No statistical method was used to fix the sample size in advance, and group allocation was not hidden from the investigators.

The TCR beta CDR3 regions were amplified from RNA transcripts. The TCR CDR3 was subjected to a first round of RT-PCR using the HTBI primer set and the Qiagen OneStep RT-PCR kit. A second multiplex PCR round built the libraries, followed by size selection and purification. Paired-end sequencing of the libraries was performed with 100 bp reads on an Illumina HiSeq2000. As for the authors' bioinformatics: SOAPnuke was used to process the raw data, removing reads that contained adapters or uncalled bases, had a mean Phred below 15, or lacked an exact match to the constant primer or identifier. COPE v1.2.5 was used to merge the high-quality paired reads, and each unique nucleotide sequence was defined as a clonotype. MiTCR v1.1 was used to align the clonotypes against IMGT TRBV, TRBD and TRBJ reference segments. Only V-J combinations with frequency above 0.0001, covering approximately 99% of repertoires, were analysed. A TCS score was defined as the ratio of F50 (clonal expansion) to E x V (chaos), with BLOSUM62-based TCRdist applied between CDR3 peptides within each V-J. Welch's t-statistics and random forest reduced 450 to 600 V-J features to roughly 13, which were used in a naive Bayes classifier (R e1071). TCRdb reprocessing: public reads trimmed at Q25 with fastp, clones called with MiXCR, in-frame beta chains kept. All rows with the same CDR3 protein become a single entry with the most common DNA and genes. None of the V and J calls come from the authors' own analysis; TCRdb made them. The sample table contains roughly 360,000 distinct CDR3 sequences; only one count was recorded for around an eighth of them. The ten largest clones take up around 21% of the sample.

The sequence derives from a man aged 25-45 years with Graves' hyperthyroidism that later progressed to Graves' ophthalmopathy. The sequencing input was blood. The rearranged segments are TRBV5-1 and TRBJ2-1; the D gene is not confidently resolved. The sequenced DNA: TGCGCCAGCAGCTTGGAAAATGGTCGTGAGCAGTTCTTC. The encoded protein is CASSLENGREQFF.